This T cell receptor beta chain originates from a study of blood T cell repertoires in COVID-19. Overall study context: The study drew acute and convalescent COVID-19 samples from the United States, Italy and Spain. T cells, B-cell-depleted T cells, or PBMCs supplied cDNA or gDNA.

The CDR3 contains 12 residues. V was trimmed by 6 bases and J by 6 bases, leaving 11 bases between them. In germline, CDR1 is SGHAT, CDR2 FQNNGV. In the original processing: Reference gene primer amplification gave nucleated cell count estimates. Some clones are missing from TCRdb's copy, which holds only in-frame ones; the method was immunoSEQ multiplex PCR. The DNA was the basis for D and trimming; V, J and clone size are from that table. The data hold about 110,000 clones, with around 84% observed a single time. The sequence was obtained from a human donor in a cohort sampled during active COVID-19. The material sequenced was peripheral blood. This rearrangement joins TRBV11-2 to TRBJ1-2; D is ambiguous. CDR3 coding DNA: TGTGCCAGCAGTTCCGAGGGAAATGGCTACACCTTC. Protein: CASSSEGNGYTF.